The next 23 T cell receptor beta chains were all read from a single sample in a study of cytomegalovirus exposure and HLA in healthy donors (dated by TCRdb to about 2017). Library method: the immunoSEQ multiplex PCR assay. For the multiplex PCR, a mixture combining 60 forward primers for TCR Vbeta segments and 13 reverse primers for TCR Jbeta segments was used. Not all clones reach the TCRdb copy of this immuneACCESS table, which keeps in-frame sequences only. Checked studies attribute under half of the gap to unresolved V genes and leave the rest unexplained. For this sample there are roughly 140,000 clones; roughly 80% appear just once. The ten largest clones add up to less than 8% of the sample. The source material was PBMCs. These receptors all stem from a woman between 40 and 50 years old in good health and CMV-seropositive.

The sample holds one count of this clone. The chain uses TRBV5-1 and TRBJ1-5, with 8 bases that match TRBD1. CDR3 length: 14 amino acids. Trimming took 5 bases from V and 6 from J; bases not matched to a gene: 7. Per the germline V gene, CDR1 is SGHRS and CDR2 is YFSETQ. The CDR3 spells CASSPDGQGQPQHF. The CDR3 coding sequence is TGCGCCAGCAGTCCTGACGGACAGGGTCAGCCCCAGCATTTT.

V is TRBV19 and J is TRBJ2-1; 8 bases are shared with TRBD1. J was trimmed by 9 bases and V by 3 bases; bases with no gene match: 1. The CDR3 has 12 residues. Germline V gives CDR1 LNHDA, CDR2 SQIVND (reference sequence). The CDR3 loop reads CASSMQGAEQFF. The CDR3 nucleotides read TGTGCCAGTAGTATGCAGGGGGCTGAGCAGTTCTTC. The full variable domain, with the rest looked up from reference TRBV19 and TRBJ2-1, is DGGITQSPKYLFRKEGQNVTLSCEQNLNHDAMYWYRQDPGQGLRLIYYSQIVNDFQKGDIAEGYSVSREKKESFPLTVTSAQKNPTAFYLCASSMQGAEQFFGPGTRLTVL.

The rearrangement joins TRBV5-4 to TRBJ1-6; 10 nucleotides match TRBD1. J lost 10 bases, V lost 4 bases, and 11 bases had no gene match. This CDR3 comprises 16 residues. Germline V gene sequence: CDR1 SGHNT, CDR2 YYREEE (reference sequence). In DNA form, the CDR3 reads TGTGCCAGCAGCCCCGACCGGGACAGGGGTAACTCACCCCTCCACTTT. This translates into CASSPDRDRGNSPLHF.

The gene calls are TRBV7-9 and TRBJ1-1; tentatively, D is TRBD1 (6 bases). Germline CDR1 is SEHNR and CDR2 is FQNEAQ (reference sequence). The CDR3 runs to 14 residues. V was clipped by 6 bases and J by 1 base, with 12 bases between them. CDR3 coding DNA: TGTGCCAGCAGGTGGGGGACAACGAACACTGAAGCTTTCTTT. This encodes CASRWGTTNTEAFF.

In DNA form, the CDR3 reads TGTGCCAGCAGTTTATCGGGACAAGCGGGAGGGGCTTCACCCCTCCACTTT. Translation gives CASSLSGQAGGASPLHF. The chain is built from TRBV27 and TRBJ1-6; TRBD1 is a possible D gene (6 bases). V dropped 0 bases and J dropped 9 bases, with 18 bases sitting between them. The CDR3 extends over 17 amino acids. The V gene's germline CDR1 is MNHEY and CDR2 SMNVEV (reference sequence).

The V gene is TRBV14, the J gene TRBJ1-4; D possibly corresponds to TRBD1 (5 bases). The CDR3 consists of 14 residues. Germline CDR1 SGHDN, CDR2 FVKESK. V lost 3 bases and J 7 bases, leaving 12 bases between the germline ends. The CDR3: CASSQSGNGEKLFF. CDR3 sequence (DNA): TGTGCCAGCAGCCAGTCAGGGAATGGTGAAAAACTGTTTTTT.

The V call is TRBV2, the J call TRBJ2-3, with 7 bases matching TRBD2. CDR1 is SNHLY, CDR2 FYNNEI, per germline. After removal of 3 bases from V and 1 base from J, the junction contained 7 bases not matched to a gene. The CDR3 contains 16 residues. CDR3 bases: TGTGCCAGCAGTGATATCCCGGGGAGGGGCACAGATACGCAGTATTTT. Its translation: CASSDIPGRGTDTQYF.

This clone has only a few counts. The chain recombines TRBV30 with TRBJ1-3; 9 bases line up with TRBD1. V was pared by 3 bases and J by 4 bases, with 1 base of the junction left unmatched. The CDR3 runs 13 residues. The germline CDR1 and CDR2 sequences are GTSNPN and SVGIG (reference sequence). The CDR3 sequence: CAWSGQGGNTIYF. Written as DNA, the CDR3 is TGTGCCTGGAGCGGACAGGGGGGAAACACCATATATTTT.

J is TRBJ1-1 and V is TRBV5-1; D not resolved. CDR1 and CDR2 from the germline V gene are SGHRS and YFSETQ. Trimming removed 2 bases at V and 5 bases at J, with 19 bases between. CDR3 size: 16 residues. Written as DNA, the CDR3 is TGCGCCAGCAGCTTAACCATGCAGGTCGGAGGGACTGAAGCTTTCTTT. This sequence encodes CASSLTMQVGGTEAFF.

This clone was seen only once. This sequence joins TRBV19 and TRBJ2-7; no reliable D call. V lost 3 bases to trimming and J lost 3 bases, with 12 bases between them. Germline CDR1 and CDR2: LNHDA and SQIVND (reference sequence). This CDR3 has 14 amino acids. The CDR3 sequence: CASSIGSGSYEQYF. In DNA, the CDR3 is TGTGCCAGTAGTATTGGGTCAGGCAGCTACGAGCAGTACTTC. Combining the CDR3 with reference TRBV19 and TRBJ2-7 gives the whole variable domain DGGITQSPKYLFRKEGQNVTLSCEQNLNHDAMYWYRQDPGQGLRLIYYSQIVNDFQKGDIAEGYSVSREKKESFPLTVTSAQKNPTAFYLCASSIGSGSYEQYFGPGTRLTVT.

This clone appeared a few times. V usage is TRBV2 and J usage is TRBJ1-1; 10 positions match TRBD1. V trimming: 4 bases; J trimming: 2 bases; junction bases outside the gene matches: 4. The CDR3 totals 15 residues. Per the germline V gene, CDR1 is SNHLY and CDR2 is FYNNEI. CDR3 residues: CASSVGTGVNTEAFF. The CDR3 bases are TGTGCCAGCAGTGTGGGGACAGGGGTTAACACTGAAGCTTTCTTT.

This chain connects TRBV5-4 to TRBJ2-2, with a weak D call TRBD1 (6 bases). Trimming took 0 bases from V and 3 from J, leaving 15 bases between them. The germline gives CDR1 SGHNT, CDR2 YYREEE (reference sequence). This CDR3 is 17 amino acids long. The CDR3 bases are TGTGCCAGCAGCTTGGCCAGGGGAAGGAAGGACACCGGGGAGCTGTTTTTT. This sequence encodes CASSLARGRKDTGELFF.

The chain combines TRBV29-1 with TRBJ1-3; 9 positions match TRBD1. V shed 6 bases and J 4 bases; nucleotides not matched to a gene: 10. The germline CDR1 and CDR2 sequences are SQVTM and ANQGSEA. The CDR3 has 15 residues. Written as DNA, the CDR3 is TGCAGCGTCGTTACCGGGACAGGGTACGGAAACACCATATATTTT. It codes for CSVVTGTGYGNTIYF.

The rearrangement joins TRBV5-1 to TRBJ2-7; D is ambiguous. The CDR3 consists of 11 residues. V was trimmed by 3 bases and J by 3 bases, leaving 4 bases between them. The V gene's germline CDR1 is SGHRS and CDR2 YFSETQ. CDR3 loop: CASSWHYEQYF. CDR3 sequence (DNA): TGCGCCAGCAGCTGGCACTACGAGCAGTACTTC. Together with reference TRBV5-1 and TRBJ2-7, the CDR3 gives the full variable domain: KAGVTQTPRYLIKTRGQQVTLSCSPISGHRSVSWYQQTPGQGLQFLFEYFSETQRNKGNFPGRFSGRQFSNSRSEMNVSTLELGDSALYLCASSWHYEQYFGPGTRLTVT.

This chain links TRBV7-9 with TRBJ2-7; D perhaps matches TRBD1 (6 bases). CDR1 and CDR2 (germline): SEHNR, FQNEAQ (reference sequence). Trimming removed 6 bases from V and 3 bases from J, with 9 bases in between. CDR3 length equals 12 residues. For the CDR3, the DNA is TGTGCCAGCAGGGACAGCTACTACGAGCAGTACTTC. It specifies CASRDSYYEQYF.

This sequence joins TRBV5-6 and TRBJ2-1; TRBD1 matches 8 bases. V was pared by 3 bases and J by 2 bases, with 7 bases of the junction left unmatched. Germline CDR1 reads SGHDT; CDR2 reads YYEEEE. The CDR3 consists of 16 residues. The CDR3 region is CASSSYRGSPYNEQFF. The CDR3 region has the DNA TGTGCCAGCAGCTCATACAGGGGGTCCCCCTACAATGAGCAGTTCTTC.

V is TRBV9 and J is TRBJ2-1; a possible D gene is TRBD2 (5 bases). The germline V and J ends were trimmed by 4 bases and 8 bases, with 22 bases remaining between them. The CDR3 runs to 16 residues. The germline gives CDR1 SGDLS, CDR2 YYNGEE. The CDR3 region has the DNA TGTGCCAGCAGCCCCGCCGAACTAGGGTCAGGCCATGAGCAGTTCTTC. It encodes CASSPAELGSGHEQFF. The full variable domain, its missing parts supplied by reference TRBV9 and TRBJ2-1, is DSGVTQTPKHLITATGQRVTLRCSPRSGDLSVYWYQQSLDQGLQFLIQYYNGEERAKGNILERFSAQQFPDLHSELNLSSLELGDSALYFCASSPAELGSGHEQFFGPGTRLTVL.

CDR3 sequence (DNA): TGTGCCAGCAGCGTAGCTGGCCAGGCCTCCTCCTACGAGCAGTACTTC. Protein: CASSVAGQASSYEQYF. V and J are TRBV9 and TRBJ2-7; D ambiguous. CDR1 is SGDLS, CDR2 YYNGEE, per germline. This CDR3 has 16 residues. Trimming pared 0 bases from V and 0 bases from J, leaving 13 bases between.

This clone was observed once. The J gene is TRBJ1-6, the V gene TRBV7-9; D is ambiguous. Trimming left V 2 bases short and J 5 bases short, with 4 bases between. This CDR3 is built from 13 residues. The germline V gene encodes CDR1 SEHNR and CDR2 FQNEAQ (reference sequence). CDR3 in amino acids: CASSLIDNSPLHF. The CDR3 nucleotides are TGTGCCAGCAGCTTAATAGATAATTCACCCCTCCACTTT.

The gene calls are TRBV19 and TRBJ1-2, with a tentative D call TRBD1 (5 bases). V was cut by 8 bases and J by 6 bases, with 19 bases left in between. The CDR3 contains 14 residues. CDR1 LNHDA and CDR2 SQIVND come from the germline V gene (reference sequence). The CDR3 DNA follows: TGTGCCAGTGGGGGGGGTTACAGCCGAGATGGCTACACCTTC. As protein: CASGGGYSRDGYTF. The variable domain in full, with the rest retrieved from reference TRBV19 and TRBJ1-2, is DGGITQSPKYLFRKEGQNVTLSCEQNLNHDAMYWYRQDPGQGLRLIYYSQIVNDFQKGDIAEGYSVSREKKESFPLTVTSAQKNPTAFYLCASGGGYSRDGYTFGSGTRLTVV.

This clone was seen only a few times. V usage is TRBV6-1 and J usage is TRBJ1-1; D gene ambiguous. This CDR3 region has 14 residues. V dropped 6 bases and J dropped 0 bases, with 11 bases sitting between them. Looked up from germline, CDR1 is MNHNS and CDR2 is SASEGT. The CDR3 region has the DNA TGTGCCAGCAGGCCTGGACTGGTGAACACTGAAGCTTTCTTT. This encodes CASRPGLVNTEAFF.

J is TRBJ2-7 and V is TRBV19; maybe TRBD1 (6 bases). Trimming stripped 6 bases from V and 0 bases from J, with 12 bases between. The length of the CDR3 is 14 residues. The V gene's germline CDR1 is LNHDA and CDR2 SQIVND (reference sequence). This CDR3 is CASRTTGFSYEQYF. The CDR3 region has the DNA TGTGCCAGTAGAACGACAGGATTCTCCTACGAGCAGTACTTC.

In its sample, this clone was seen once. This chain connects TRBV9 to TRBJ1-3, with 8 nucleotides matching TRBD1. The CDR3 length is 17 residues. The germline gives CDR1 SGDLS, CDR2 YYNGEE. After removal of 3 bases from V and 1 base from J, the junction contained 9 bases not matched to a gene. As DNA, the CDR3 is TGTGCCAGCAGCGCCCGGACAGGGAAAGGTTCTGGAAACACCATATATTTT. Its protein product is CASSARTGKGSGNTIYF.